This T cell receptor (beta chain) derives from a study of T cell changes during pregnancy in multiple sclerosis. This table comes from immunoSEQ multiplex PCR, and its TCRdb copy is limited to in-frame clones, with some not included. The data show around 65,000 clones, approximately 89% seen once. This CDR3 spans 17 amino acids. Germline CDR1 reads SNHLY; CDR2 reads FYNNEI. Trimming at V came to 0 bases and at J to 3 bases, leaving 9 bases not matched to a gene. The sample here was peripheral blood, taken in the third trimester of pregnancy. The rearrangement links TRBV2 to TRBJ2-7; 9 bases are shared with TRBD2. This sequence was found in a female donor in good health, enrolled as a control in a pregnancy study. The CDR3 region is CASSEAASGGGVYEQYF. CDR3 nucleotide sequence: TGTGCCAGCAGTGAAGCGGCCTCAGGCGGGGGGGTCTACGAGCAGTACTTC.